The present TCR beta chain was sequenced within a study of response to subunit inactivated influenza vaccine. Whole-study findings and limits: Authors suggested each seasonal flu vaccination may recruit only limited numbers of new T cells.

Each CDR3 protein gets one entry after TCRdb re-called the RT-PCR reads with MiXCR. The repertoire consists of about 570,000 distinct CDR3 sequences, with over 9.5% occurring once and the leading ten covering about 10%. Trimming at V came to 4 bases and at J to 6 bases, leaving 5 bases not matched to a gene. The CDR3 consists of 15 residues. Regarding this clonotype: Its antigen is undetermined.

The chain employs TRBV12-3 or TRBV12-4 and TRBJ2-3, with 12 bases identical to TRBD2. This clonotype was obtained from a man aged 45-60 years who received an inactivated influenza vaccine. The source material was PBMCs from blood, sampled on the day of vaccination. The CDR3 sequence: CASSYPSGRVDTQYF. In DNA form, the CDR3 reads TGTGCCAGCAGTTACCCTAGCGGGAGGGTGGATACGCAGTATTTT.